Included here is one T cell receptor beta chain sequence, with context. This receptor's antigen is unknown. Qualities for individual bases were not recorded, and no much larger clone is one base off. V sheds 3 bases and J sheds 6 bases, leaving 15 bases between their ends. CDR1 LNHDA and CDR2 SQIVND were looked up in the germline V gene (reference sequence). The CDR3, cysteine through valine, is 14 amino acids long. The retained sequence is limited to the CDR3, 42 bases, with the frame set at the first base. To sequence the TCRbeta CDR3 region, genomic DNA was isolated from the sorted cells. The immunoSEQ Assay was used to sequence the TCRbeta CDR3 regions. The table comes from immuneACCESS by way of TCRdb, which keeps in-frame sequences with V and J called. Part of the clones is missing from these tables; in studies checked, under half for an unresolved V gene and the rest for unknown reasons. Across this sample there are 65,000 to 95,000 clones, with 80% to 90% seen only once. 0.19% of the sample is taken by the ten largest.

The trial excluded patients who had a history of autoimmune disease or were on systemic immunosuppression. Peripheral blood for TCR sequencing was drawn from every dose cohort at baseline, at cycle 4 day 1 and at cycle 7 day 1. Samples came from an open-label, multicenter, first-in-human phase I dose-escalation trial of ivuxolimab. Adults with locally advanced or metastatic melanoma, renal cell, hepatocellular, or head and neck squamous cell carcinoma were enrolled in the trial. Before TCR sequencing, CD4+ T cells and CD8+ T cells from peripheral blood were sorted into separate populations. These data are taken from a study of OX40 agonist ivuxolimab in advanced cancers. The study in broad terms: The costimulatory receptor OX40 (CD134) was targeted by ivuxolimab, a fully human IgG2 agonistic monoclonal antibody. Among the roughly 50 dose-escalation patients, about 20 had hepatocellular carcinoma, 15 or so melanoma, 9 renal cell carcinoma and 9 head and neck cancer. Three dose-escalation patients achieved partial responses, one with hepatocellular carcinoma and two with cutaneous melanoma. Intravenous ivuxolimab was administered to patients every 2 weeks at six dose levels: 0.01, 0.1, 0.3, 1.5, 3 and 10 mg/kg. The monotherapy dose-escalation portion (N ≈ 50 patients) of the phase I ivuxolimab trial is reported in the paper. In the dose-escalation cohort, more than 80% of patients were male, and the mean age was 60 years with a range of roughly 20 to 85. Patients were allowed to have had prior anti-PD-1, anti-PD-L1 or anti-CTLA-4 therapy, and 30% to 40% of the dose-escalation patients had previously received checkpoint inhibitors. Peripheral TCRbeta sequencing was intended to test whether TCR sequence diversity was altered and clonal T-cell expansion was caused by ivuxolimab.

Overall study results and their limits: At doses of 0.1 to 3.0 mg/kg, clonal expansion of both CD4+ and CD8+ blood T cells was observed from baseline to week 6. Low levels of normalized T-cell clonal expansion were also seen in some patients who did not respond. The antigen specificity of the clonally expanded peripheral T cells was not determined. On average, CD8+ T cells showed more expanded clones than CD4+ T cells after ivuxolimab. In partial responders in the 0.1-3.0 mg/kg groups, normalized peripheral clonal expansion was found to be among the lowest, especially among CD8+ T cells.

The rearranged segments are TRBV19 and TRBJ2-7; a tentative D call is TRBD1 (5 bases match). The sequence was collected from an adult with an advanced solid tumor such as melanoma, head and neck, liver or kidney cancer. Source: CD4+ or CD8+ T cells sorted from blood, taken in a trial of the OX40 agonist ivuxolimab. The CDR3 in this case is CASSIWGPECEQYV. The DNA is TGTGCCAGTAGTATCTGGGGCCCTGAGTGCGAGCAGTACGTC.